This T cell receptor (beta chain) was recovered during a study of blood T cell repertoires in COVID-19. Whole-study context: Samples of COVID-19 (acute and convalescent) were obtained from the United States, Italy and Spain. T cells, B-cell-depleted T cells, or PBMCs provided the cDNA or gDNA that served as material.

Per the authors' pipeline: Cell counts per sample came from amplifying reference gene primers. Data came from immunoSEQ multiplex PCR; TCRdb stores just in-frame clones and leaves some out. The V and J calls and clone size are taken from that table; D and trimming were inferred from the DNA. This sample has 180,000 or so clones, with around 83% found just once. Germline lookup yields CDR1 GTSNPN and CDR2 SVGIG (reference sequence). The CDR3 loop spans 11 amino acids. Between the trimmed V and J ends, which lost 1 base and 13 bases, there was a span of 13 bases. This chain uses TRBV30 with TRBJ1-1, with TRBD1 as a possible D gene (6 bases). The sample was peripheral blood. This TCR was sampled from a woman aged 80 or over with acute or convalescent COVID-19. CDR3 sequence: CAWSGSGHDFF. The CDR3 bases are TGTGCCTGGAGTGGGTCGGGACACGATTTCTTT.